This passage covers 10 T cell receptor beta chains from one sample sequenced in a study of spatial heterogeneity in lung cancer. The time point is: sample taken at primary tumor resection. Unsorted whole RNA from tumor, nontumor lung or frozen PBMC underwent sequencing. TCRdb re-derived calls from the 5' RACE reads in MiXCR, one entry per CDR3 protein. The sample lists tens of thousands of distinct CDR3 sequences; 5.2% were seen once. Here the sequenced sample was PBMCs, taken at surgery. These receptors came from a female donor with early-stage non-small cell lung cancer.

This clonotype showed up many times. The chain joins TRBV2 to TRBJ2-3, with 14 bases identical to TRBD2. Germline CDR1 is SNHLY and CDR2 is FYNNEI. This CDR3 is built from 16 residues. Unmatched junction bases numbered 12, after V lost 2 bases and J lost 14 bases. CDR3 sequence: CASSERRPGLAGVWYF. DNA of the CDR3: TGTGCCAGCAGTGAAAGACGGCCGGGACTAGCGGGAGTATGGTATTTT.

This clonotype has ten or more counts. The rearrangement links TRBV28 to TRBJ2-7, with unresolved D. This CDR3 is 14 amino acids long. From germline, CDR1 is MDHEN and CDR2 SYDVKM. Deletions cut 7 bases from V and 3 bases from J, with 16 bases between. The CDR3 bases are TGTGCCAGCACCCTCCTAGGGAAGGACTACGAGCAGTACTTC. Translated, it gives CASTLLGKDYEQYF.

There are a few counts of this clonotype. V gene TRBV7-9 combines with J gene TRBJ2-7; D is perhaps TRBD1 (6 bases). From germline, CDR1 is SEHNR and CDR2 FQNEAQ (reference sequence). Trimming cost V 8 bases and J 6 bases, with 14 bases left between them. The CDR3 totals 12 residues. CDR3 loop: CASSPYRAEQYF. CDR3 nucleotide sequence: TGTGCCAGCTCCCCTTACAGGGCCGAGCAGTACTTC. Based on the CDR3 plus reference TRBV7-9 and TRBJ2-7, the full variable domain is DTGVSQNPRHKITKRGQNVTFRCDPISEHNRLYWYRQTLGQGPEFLTYFQNEAQLEKSRLLSDRFSAERPKGSFSTLEIQRTEQGDSAMYLCASSPYRAEQYFGPGTRLTVT.

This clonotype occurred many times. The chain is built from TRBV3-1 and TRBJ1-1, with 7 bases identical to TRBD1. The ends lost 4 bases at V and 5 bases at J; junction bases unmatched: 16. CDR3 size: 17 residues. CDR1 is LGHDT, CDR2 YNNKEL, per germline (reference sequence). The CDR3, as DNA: TGTGCCAGCAGCCCTCAGGGGGGGGCCCTGGGGAGGACTGAAGCTTTCTTT. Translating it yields CASSPQGGALGRTEAFF.

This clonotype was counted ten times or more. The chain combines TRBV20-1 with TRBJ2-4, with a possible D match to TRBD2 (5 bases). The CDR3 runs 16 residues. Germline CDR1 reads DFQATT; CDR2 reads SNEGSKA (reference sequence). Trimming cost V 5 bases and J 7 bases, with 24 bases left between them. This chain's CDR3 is CSAPSTGNGAVNIQYF. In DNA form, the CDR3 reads TGCAGTGCTCCCTCCACTGGGAATGGAGCGGTGAACATTCAGTACTTC.

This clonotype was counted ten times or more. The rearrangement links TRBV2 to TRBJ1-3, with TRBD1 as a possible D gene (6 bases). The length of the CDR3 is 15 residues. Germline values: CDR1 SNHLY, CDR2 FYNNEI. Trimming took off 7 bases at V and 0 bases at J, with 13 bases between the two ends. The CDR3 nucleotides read TGTGCCAGCATGACGGGACACCTCTCTGGAAACACCATATATTTT. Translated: CASMTGHLSGNTIYF.

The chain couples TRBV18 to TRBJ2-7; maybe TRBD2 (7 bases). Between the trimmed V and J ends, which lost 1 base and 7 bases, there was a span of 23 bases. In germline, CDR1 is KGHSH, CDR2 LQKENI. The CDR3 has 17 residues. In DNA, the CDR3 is TGTGCCAGCTCACCACTGCGGGGGCAGATAGGTGAAAGGGAGCAGTACTTC. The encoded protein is CASSPLRGQIGEREQYF.

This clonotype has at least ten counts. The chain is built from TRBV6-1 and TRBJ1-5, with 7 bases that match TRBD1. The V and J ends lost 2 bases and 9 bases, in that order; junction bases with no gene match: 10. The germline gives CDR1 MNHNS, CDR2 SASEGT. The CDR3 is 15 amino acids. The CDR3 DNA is TGTGCCAGCAGTGAATTCAGGAGGGGGCAAGGGCCCCAGCATTTT. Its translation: CASSEFRRGQGPQHF.

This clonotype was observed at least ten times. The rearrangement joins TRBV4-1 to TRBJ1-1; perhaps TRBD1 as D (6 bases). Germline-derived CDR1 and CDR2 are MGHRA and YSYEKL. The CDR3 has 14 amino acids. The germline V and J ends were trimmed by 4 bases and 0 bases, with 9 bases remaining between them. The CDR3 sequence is CASSPGQLNTEAFF. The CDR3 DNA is TGCGCCAGCAGCCCTGGACAGCTGAACACTGAAGCTTTCTTT.

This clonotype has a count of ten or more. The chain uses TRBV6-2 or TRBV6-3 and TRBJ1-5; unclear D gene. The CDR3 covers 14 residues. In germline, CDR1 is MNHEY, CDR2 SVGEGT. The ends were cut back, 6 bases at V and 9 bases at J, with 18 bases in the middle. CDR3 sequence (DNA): TGTGCCAGCAGGTTGCCCGCGGGCGCGGGGCCCCAGCATTTT. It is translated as CASRLPAGAGPQHF.